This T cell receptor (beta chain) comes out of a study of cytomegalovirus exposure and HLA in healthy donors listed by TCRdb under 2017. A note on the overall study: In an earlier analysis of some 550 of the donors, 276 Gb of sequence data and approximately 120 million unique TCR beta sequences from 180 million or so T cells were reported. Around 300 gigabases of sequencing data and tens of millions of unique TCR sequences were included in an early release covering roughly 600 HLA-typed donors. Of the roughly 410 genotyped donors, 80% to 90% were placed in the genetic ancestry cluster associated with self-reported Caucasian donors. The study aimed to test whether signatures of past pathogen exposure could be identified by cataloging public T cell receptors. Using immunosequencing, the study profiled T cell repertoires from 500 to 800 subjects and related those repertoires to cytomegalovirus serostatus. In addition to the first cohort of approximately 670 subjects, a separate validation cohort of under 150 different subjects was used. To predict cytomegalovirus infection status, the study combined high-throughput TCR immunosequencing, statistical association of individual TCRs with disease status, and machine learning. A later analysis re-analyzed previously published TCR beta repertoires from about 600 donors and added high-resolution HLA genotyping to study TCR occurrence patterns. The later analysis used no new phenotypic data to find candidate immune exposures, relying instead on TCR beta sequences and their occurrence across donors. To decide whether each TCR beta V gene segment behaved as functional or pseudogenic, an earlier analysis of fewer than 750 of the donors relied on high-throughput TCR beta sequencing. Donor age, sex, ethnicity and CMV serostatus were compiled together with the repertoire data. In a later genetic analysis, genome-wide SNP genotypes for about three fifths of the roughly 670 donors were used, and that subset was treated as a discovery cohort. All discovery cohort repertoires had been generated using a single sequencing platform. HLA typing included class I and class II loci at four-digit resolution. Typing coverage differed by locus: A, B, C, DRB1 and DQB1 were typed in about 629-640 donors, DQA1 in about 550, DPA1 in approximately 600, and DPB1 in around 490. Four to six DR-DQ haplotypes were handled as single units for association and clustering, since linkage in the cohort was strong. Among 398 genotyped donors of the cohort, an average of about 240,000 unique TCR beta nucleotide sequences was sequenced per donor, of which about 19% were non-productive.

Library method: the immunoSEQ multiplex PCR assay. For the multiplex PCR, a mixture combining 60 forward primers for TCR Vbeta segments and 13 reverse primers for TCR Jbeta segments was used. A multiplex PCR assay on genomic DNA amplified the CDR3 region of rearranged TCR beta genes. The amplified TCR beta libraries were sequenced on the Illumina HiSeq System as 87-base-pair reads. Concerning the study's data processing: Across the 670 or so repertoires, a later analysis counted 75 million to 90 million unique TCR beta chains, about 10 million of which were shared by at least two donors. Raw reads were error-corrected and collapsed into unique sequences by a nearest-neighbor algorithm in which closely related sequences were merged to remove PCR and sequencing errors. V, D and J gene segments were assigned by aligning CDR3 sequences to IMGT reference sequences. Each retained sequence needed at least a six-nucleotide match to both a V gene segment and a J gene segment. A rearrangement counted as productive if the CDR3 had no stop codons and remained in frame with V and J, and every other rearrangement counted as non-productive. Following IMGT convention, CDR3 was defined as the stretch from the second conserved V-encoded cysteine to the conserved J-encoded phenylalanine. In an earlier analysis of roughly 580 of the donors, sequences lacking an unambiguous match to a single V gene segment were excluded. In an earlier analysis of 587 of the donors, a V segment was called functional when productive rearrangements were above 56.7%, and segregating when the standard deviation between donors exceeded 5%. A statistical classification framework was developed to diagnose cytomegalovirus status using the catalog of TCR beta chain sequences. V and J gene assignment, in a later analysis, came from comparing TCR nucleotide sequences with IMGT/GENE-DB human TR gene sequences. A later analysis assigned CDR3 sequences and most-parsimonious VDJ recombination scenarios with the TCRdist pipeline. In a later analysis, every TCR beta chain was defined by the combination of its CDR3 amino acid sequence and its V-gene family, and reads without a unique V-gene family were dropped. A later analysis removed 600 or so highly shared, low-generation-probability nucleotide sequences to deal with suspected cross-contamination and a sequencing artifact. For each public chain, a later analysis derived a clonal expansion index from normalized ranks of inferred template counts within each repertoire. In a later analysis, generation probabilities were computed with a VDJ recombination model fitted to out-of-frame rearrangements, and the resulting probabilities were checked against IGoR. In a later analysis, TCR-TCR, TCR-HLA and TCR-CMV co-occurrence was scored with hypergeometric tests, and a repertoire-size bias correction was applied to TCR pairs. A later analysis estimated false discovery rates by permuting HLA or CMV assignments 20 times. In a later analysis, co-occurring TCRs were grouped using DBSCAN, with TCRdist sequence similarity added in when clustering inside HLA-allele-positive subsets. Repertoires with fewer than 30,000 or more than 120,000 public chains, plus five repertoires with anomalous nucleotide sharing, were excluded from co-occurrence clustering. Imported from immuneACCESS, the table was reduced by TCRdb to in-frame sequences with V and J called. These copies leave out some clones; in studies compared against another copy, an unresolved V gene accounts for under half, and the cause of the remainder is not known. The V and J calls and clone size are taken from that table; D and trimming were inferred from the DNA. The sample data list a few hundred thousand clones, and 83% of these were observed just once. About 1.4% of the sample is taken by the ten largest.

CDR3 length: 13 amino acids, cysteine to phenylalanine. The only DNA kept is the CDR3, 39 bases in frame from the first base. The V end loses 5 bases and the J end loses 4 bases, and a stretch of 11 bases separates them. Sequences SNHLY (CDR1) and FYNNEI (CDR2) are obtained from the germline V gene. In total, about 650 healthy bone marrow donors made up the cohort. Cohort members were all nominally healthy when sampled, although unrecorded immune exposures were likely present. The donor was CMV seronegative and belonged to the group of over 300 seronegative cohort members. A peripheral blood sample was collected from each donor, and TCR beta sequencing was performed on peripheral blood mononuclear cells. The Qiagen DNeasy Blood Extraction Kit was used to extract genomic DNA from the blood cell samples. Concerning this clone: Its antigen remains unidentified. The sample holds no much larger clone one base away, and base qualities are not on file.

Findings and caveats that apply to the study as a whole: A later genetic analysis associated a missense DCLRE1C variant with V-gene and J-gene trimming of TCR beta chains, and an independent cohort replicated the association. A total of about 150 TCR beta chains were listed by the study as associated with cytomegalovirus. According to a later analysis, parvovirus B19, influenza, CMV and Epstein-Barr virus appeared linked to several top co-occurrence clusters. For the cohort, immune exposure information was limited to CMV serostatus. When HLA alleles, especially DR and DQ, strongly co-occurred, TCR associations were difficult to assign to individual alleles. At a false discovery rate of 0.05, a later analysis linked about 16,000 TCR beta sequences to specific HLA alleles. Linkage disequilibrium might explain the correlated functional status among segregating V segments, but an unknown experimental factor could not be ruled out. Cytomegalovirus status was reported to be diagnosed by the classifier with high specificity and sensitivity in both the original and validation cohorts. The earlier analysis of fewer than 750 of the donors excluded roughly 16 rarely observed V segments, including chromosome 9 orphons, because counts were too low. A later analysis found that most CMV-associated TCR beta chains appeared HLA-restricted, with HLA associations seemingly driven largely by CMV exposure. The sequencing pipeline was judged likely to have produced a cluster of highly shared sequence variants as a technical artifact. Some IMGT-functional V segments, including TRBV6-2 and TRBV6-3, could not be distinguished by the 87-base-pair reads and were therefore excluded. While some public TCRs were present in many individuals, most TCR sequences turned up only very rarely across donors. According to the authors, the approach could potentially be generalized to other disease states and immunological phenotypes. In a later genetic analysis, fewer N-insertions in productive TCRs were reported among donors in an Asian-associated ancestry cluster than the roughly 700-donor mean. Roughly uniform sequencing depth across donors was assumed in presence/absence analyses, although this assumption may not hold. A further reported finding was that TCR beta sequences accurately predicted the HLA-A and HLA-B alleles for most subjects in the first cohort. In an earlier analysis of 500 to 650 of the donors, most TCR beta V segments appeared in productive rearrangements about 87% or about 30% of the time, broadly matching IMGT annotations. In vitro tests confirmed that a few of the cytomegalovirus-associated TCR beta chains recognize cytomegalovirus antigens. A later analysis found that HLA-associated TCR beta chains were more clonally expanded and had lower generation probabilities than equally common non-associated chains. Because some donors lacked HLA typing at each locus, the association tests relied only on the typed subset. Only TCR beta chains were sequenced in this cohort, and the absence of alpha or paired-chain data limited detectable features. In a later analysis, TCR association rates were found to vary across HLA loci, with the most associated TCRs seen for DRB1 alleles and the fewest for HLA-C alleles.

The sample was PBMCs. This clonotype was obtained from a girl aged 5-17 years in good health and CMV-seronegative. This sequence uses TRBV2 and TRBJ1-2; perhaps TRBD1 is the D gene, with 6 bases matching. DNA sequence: TGTGCCAGCAGTCGGACAGAAGGCTATGGCTACACCTTC. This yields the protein CASSRTEGYGYTF. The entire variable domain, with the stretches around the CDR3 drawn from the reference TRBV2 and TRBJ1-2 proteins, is EPEVTQTPSHQVTQMGQEVILRCVPISNHLYFYWYRQILGQKVEFLVSFYNNEISEKSEIFDDQFSVERPDGSNFTLKIRSTKLEDSAMYFCASSRTEGYGYTFGSGTRLTVV.